This T cell receptor beta chain stems from a study of T-cell reconstitution after alpha-beta-depleted transplantation in children. The study's findings and limits: Surviving recipient T cells and thymic progenitors accounted for the high day-60 TCRbeta diversity observed in some patients. About two months after transplant, alpha-beta T cells reportedly came from several hundred expanded graft clones.

This clonotype was counted a few times. Antigen unknown. During its preparation, the TCRbeta library received unique molecular identifiers. TCRdb reprocessed the PCR reads with MiXCR, giving one entry per CDR3 protein. The sample lists some 600,000 distinct CDR3 sequences; over 10% were seen once. Germline CDR1 DFQATT, CDR2 SNEGSKA (reference sequence). CDR3 length: 15 residues. The germline V and J ends were trimmed by 6 bases and 4 bases, with 16 bases remaining between them. This chain connects TRBV20-1 to TRBJ2-6; TRBD1 might be the D (6 bases). This clonotype was sampled from a male patient aged 5 to 17 who had a stem cell transplant for acute myeloid leukemia, so the T cells may come from the graft donor. The sequencing used PBMCs, mostly from graft donor cells, collected 360 days after TCRalphabeta/CD19-depleted stem cell transplant. The CDR3 nucleotides are TGCAGTGCCTCCCCAACAGGGACCGGGGCCAACGTCCTGACTTTC. This sequence encodes CSASPTGTGANVLTF.